The clone carrying this T cell receptor beta chain was recorded many times. Its antigen is not known. The CDR3 length is 14 residues. Germline CDR1 SGHVS, CDR2 FQNEAQ. Trimming removed 5 bases from V and 2 bases from J; junction bases left unmatched: 1. This entry is derived from a study of CD8+ T cells in alopecia areata. The study, taken as a whole, reports: In patients, TCRs were shared less clearly than in mice, and HLA may possibly be involved. Scalp sample data also include resident alphabeta T cells from normal skin. In lesional scalp, particularly from alopecia totalis/universalis, clonality was higher than in normal scalp.

Sequencing relied on a cDNA template that was reverse transcribed from extracted RNA. Assay used: immunoSEQ multiplex PCR; TCRdb lists only in-frame clones, some missing. The sample holds about 64,000 clones; 44% are singletons and the top ten take roughly 47%. Peripheral blood and lesional scalp punch biopsies were taken from alopecia areata patients. Sequencing input: NKG2D-low CD8+ T cells sorted from blood. The receptor was isolated from a human donor with alopecia areata. The chain joins TRBV7-8 to TRBJ1-3, with TRBD1 matching over 9 bases. The DNA of the CDR3 is TGTGCCAGCAGCCGGACAGGGGCTGGAAACACCATATATTTT. Its protein product is CASSRTGAGNTIYF.